The entry below describes one T cell receptor (beta chain). TCRdb's copy holds only in-frame clones and misses some; the assay was immunoSEQ multiplex PCR. The sample lists around 42,000 clones; around two thirds were seen once. This specimen comes from a study of PD-1 blockade in classical Hodgkin lymphoma. No patient escaped relapse after autologous stem cell transplantation, and brentuximab vedotin exposure varied. The patients, who had relapsed/refractory classical Hodgkin lymphoma, achieved best responses of complete response, partial response or progressive disease. The V gene lost 0 bases and the J gene lost 1 base, with 7 bases spanning the gap. Germline V gene sequence: CDR1 LGHNA, CDR2 YSLEER. This CDR3 comprises 15 residues.

The receptor comes from a human donor with classical Hodgkin lymphoma. This chain uses TRBV4-3 with TRBJ1-5; D is ambiguous. Sequencing used peripheral blood mononuclear cells (PBMCs), obtained at baseline. CDR3 sequence reads: CASSQEAFSNQPQHF. The CDR3 DNA reads TGCGCCAGCAGCCAAGAGGCATTCAGCAATCAGCCCCAGCATTTT.